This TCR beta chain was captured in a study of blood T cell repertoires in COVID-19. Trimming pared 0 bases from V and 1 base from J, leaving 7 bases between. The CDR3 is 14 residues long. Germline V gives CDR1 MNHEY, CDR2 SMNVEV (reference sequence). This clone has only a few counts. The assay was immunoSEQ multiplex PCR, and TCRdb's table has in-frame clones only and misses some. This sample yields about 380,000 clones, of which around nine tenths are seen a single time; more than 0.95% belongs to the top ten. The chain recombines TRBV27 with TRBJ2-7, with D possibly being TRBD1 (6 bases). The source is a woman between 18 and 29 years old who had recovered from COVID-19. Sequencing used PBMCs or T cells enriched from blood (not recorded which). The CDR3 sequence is CASSLSGQSYEQYF. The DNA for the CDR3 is TGTGCCAGCAGTTTATCCGGACAGTCCTACGAGCAGTACTTC.